The rows below give T cell receptor beta chains drawn from one sample of a study of somatic mutations in cytotoxic T cells in rheumatoid arthritis. The protocol was immunoSEQ multiplex PCR, while the TCRdb copy is restricted to in-frame clones and leaves out a portion. The table records some 20,000 clones, around 86% of them present only once. Sequencing used CD8+ T cells sorted from blood. Receptors were obtained from an adult with rheumatoid arthritis. The CDR3 runs from the conserved cysteine through the conserved F or W. D genes are given only for firm matches. A row's size may be missing; if present it is once, few, many or a size class.

j_call	d_call	clone_size	v_call	cdr3_aa	cdr3_nt
TRBJ1-1	.	few	TRBV7-9	CATPEGPSLDTEAFF	TGTGCCACCCCCGAAGGCCCGTCACTAGACACTGAAGCTTTCTTT
TRBJ2-1	.	once	TRBV13	CASSWMGDEVNEQFF	TGTGCCAGCAGCTGGATGGGGGACGAAGTTAATGAGCAGTTCTTC
TRBJ2-3	.	.	TRBV7-2	CASSPDPGRLGHADTQYF	TGTGCCAGCAGCCCCGACCCGGGACGTCTGGGTCACGCAGATACGCAGTATTTT
TRBJ2-7	.	.	TRBV6-1	CASSRAEQYF	TGTGCCAGCAGCCGAGCCGAGCAGTACTTC
TRBJ2-7	.	.	TRBV4-3	CASSVFEGASYEQYF	TGCGCCAGCAGTGTATTCGAAGGGGCGTCCTACGAGCAGTACTTC
TRBJ2-1	.	.	TRBV28	CASSSTGTYNEQFF	TGTGCCAGCAGTTCAACCGGGACCTACAATGAGCAGTTCTTC
TRBJ1-4	.	.	TRBV4-2	CASSVDPATNEKLFF	TGTGCCAGCAGCGTGGACCCTGCAACTAATGAAAAACTGTTTTTT
TRBJ2-2	TRBD2	.	TRBV5-5	CASSLGGSGTGELFF	TGTGCCAGCAGCTTGGGCGGGAGCGGAACCGGGGAGCTGTTTTTT
TRBJ2-2	TRBD1	.	TRBV5-4	CASSFTGDTGELFF	TGTGCCAGCAGCTTTACAGGGGACACCGGGGAGCTGTTTTTT
TRBJ2-2	TRBD1	.	TRBV14	CASSQTGTVNTGELFF	TGTGCCAGCAGCCAAACCGGGACAGTGAACACCGGGGAGCTGTTTTTT
TRBJ2-1	TRBD2	.	TRBV28	CASSLAGLGNEQFF	TGTGCCAGCAGCTTAGCGGGGCTAGGGAATGAGCAGTTCTTC
TRBJ2-1	.	.	TRBV9	CASSVTYTGNNEQFF	TGTGCCAGCAGCGTAACTTATACAGGTAACAATGAGCAGTTCTTC
TRBJ2-7	TRBD2	few	TRBV7-2	CASSLAGGGWYEQYF	TGTGCCAGCAGTCTGGCGGGGGGAGGGTGGTACGAGCAGTACTTC
TRBJ1-4	.	.	TRBV6-6	CASSYSRATNEKLFF	TGTGCCAGCAGTTACTCGAGGGCAACTAATGAAAAACTGTTTTTT
TRBJ1-5	TRBD1	.	TRBV18	CASSPGQGGQPQHF	TGTGCCAGCTCACCAGGACAGGGGGGCCAGCCCCAGCATTTT
TRBJ2-7	.	.	TRBV20-1	CSAWTGGEQYF	TGCAGTGCTTGGACCGGAGGCGAGCAGTACTTC
TRBJ1-5	.	few	TRBV5-6	CASSLGNQPQHF	TGTGCCAGCAGCTTGGGCAATCAGCCCCAGCATTTT
TRBJ2-7	TRBD2	.	TRBV2	CASSEEVVAGVLEQYF	TGTGCCAGCAGTGAAGAAGTTGTAGCGGGAGTACTCGAGCAGTACTTC
TRBJ2-1	.	.	TRBV9	CASSVDVGATYNEQFF	TGTGCCAGCAGCGTAGATGTCGGTGCCACCTACAATGAGCAGTTCTTC
TRBJ2-5	TRBD2	.	TRBV4-2	CASSLAGTTKTQYF	TGTGCCAGCAGCCTCGCCGGGACTACGAAGACCCAGTACTTC
TRBJ2-5	TRBD2	.	TRBV27	CASHPRAGGPETQYF	TGTGCCAGCCACCCGCGGGCGGGGGGGCCGGAGACCCAGTACTTC
TRBJ1-2	TRBD1	.	TRBV30	CAWADRGIGYTF	TGTGCCTGGGCAGACAGGGGCATTGGCTACACCTTC
TRBJ2-5	.	.	TRBV7-3	CASSLTGPQETQYF	TGTGCCAGCAGCTTAACCGGACCTCAAGAGACCCAGTACTTC
TRBJ1-2	.	.	TRBV6-5	CASSYSGKGYGYTF	TGTGCCAGCAGTTACTCGGGGAAGGGGTATGGCTACACCTTC
TRBJ2-1	.	.	TRBV9	CASSAGAGANEQFF	TGTGCCAGCAGCGCGGGGGCGGGGGCCAATGAGCAGTTCTTC
TRBJ2-1	TRBD1	.	TRBV7-9	CASSSDRGRFF	TGTGCCAGCAGCTCCGACAGGGGTCGGTTCTTC
TRBJ2-4	TRBD1	.	TRBV5-1	CASSLDSGGGDIQYF	TGCGCCAGCAGCTTGGATTCAGGGGGCGGGGACATTCAGTACTTC
TRBJ2-7	.	few	TRBV6-1	CASSEVGSHDYEQYF	TGTGCCAGCAGTGAAGTCGGCAGCCACGACTACGAGCAGTACTTC
TRBJ1-5	.	.	TRBV19	CASSPPAGQPQHF	TGTGCCAGTAGCCCCCCCGCCGGTCAGCCCCAGCATTTT
TRBJ2-1	TRBD1	once	TRBV7-9	CASSIPGQEGHEQFF	TGTGCCAGCAGCATACCGGGACAGGAAGGGCATGAGCAGTTCTTC
TRBJ2-3	.	.	TRBV2	CASSALGDSHTDTQYF	TGTGCCAGCAGTGCCTTAGGGGACTCCCACACAGATACGCAGTATTTT
TRBJ1-5	.	.	TRBV28	CASRDISDQPQHF	TGTGCCAGCAGGGATATTTCTGATCAGCCCCAGCATTTT
TRBJ2-1	TRBD2	.	TRBV9	CASSGQRTSGKWDEQFF	TGTGCCAGCAGCGGACAAAGGACTAGCGGGAAGTGGGATGAGCAGTTCTTC
TRBJ2-5	TRBD2	.	TRBV7-7	CASSLRGGETQYF	TGTGCTAGCAGCCTCCGCGGGGGGGAGACCCAGTACTTC
TRBJ1-1	.	once	TRBV27	CASSAGGVYTEAFF	TGTGCCAGCAGCGCGGGGGGGGTCTACACTGAAGCTTTCTTT
TRBJ1-2	TRBD1	.	TRBV5-8	CASSTDRVRDGYTF	TGTGCCAGCAGCACGGACAGGGTAAGGGATGGCTACACCTTC
TRBJ2-4	TRBD1	.	TRBV7-9	CASSLNRGLAKNIQYF	TGTGCCAGCAGCTTAAACAGGGGGCTGGCCAAAAACATTCAGTACTTC
TRBJ1-1	.	few	TRBV19	CASSIELRSMWAFF	TGTGCCAGTAGTATAGAGCTACGGTCTATGTGGGCTTTCTTT
TRBJ2-7	TRBD2	.	TRBV7-6	CASSPTSGYEQYF	TGTGCCAGCAGCCCTACTAGCGGGTACGAGCAGTACTTC
TRBJ2-1	TRBD2	.	TRBV5-4	CASSLGWEGSYNEQFF	TGTGCCAGCAGCTTGGGGTGGGAGGGGTCCTACAATGAGCAGTTCTTC
TRBJ2-3	.	.	TRBV19	CASHERGTDTQYF	TGTGCCAGTCATGAGCGGGGCACAGATACGCAGTATTTT
TRBJ1-2	TRBD1	once	TRBV10-3	CAIRGGGDVYGYTF	TGTGCCATCAGGGGAGGGGGCGACGTCTATGGCTACACCTTC
TRBJ2-1	TRBD1	.	TRBV27	CASSLRQGSYNEQFF	TGTGCCAGCAGTCTGAGACAGGGCTCCTACAATGAGCAGTTCTTC
TRBJ2-7	.	.	TRBV6-1	CASSEKKRTVNYEQYF	TGTGCCAGCAGTGAAAAAAAGCGGACAGTAAACTACGAGCAGTACTTC
TRBJ1-1	TRBD1	.	TRBV7-9	CASSGRTGSIPEAFF	TGTGCCAGCAGCGGGCGGACAGGGAGTATCCCTGAAGCTTTCTTT
TRBJ1-2	.	.	TRBV2	CASTMTRGDYGYTF	TGTGCCAGCACCATGACAAGGGGCGACTATGGCTACACCTTC